A single T cell receptor (beta chain) is shown here with its context. Its antigen is currently unknown. The sample comes from a study of T cell responses to AZD1222 COVID-19 vaccine. Broader study findings: In the spike-specific TCR repertoire, nearly half reportedly target unmutated variant regions. At baseline, seropositivity was found in only a handful of AZD1222 recipients.

V was clipped by 5 bases and J by 7 bases, with 7 bases between them. CDR1 and CDR2 (germline): KGHDR, SFDVKD. The CDR3 is made up of 12 amino acids. The data were produced by immunoSEQ multiplex PCR, yet TCRdb's version contains in-frame clones alone and is incomplete. The sample records 100,000 or so clones, 88% being singletons. The chain joins TRBV24-1 to TRBJ2-2; D call uncertain. The source of this sequence is an adult in good health. This specimen consisted of peripheral blood, obtained on day 0 of AZD1222 vaccination. Here the CDR3 reads CATSVGNGELFF. CDR3 nucleotides: TGTGCCACCAGTGTGGGAAACGGGGAGCTGTTTTTT.